This T cell receptor (beta chain) was profiled in a study of control samples from healthy donors and cancer patients. This clone was observed a few times. Deletions cut 0 bases from V and 0 bases from J, with 6 bases between. The germline gives CDR1 MNHNS, CDR2 SASEGT. CDR3 length: 15 residues. Produced via immunoSEQ multiplex PCR; TCRdb's table is partial and in-frame only. The table includes around 55,000 clones, about 96% detected once. The receptor was derived from a woman under 30 in good health. This rearrangement joins TRBV6-1 to TRBJ2-1, with unresolved D. Sequencing used blood. For the CDR3, the DNA is TGTGCCAGCAGTGAAGCACCGGACTCCTACAATGAGCAGTTCTTC. It yields the protein CASSEAPDSYNEQFF.